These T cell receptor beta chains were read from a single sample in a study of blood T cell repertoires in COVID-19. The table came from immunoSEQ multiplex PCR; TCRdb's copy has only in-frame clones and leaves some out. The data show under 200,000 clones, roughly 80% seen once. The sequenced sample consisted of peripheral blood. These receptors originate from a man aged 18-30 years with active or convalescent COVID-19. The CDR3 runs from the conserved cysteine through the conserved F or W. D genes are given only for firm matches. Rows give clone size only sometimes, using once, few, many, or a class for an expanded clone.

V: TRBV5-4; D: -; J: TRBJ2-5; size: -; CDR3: CASSLGGVLGRETQYF; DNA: TGTGCCAGCAGCTTGGGCGGGGTTTTGGGCCGGGAGACCCAGTACTTC
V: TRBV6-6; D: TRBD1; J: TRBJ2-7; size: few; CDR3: CASSPRDRGNEQYF; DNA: TGTGCCAGCAGTCCCCGGGACAGGGGGAACGAGCAGTACTTC
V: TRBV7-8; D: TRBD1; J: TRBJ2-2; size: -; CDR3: CASSLVRTGKRVGELFF; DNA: TGTGCCAGCAGCTTAGTCCGGACAGGGAAAAGGGTCGGGGAGCTGTTTTTT
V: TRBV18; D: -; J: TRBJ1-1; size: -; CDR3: CASSPTGNTEAFF; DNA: TGTGCCAGCTCACCGACAGGGAACACTGAAGCTTTCTTT
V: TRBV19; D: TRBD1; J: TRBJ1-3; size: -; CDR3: CASRQGSSGNTIYF; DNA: TGTGCCAGTCGACAGGGGAGCTCTGGAAACACCATATATTTT
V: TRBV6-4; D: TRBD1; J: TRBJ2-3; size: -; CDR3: CASSATGGTDTQYF; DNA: TGTGCCAGCAGTGCCACAGGGGGCACAGATACGCAGTATTTT
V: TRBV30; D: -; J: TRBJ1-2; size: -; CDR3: CAWTTRGGIGGYTF; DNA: TGTGCCTGGACCACCAGGGGAGGGATCGGTGGCTACACCTTC
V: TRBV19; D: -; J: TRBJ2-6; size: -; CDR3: CASSTRVSGANVLTF; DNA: TGTGCCAGTAGCACCAGGGTTTCTGGGGCCAACGTCCTGACTTTC
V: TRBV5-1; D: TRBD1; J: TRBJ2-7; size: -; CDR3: CASRSGTGGREQYF; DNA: TGCGCCAGCCGATCCGGGACAGGGGGGCGCGAGCAGTACTTC
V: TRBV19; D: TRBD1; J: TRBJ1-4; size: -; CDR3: CASSMPGTALTNEKLFF; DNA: TGTGCCAGTAGTATGCCCGGGACAGCATTAACTAATGAAAAACTGTTTTTT
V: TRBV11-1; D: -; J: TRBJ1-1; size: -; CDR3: CASSSLQGNTEAFF; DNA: TGTGCCAGCAGCTCCCTTCAGGGGAACACTGAAGCTTTCTTT
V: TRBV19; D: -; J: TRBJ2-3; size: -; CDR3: CASSIRSGTSTDTQYF; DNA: TGTGCCAGTAGTATTCGGTCGGGAACGAGCACAGATACGCAGTATTTT
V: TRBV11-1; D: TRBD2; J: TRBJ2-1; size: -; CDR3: CASSLAGSGSFNEQFF; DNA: TGTGCCAGCAGCTTAGCTGGTAGCGGGAGTTTCAATGAGCAGTTCTTC
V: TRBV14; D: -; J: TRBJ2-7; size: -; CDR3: CASSRVRGDEQYF; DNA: TGTGCCAGCAGCCGTGTCAGGGGTGACGAGCAGTACTTC
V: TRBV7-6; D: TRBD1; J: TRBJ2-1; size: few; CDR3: CASSPGTGGGNEQFF; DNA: TGTGCCAGCAGCCCCGGGACAGGGGGAGGCAATGAGCAGTTCTTC
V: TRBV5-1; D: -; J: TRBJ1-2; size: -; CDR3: CASSLEGNYGYTF; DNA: TGCGCCAGCAGCTTGGAGGGGAACTATGGCTACACCTTC
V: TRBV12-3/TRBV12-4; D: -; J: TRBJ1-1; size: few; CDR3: CASSPRREAFF; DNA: TGTGCCAGCAGTCCCAGGAGGGAAGCTTTCTTT
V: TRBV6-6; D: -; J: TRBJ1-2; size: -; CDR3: CATTTGQRGYTF; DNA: TGTGCCACTACCACGGGACAACGTGGCTACACCTTC
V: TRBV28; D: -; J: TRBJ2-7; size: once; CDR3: CASMGPGEAYEQYF; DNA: TGTGCCAGCATGGGTCCCGGGGAGGCCTACGAGCAGTACTTC
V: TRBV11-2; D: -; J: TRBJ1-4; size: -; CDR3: CASSLSTGLGEKLFF; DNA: TGTGCCAGCAGCTTAAGTACAGGGTTAGGAGAAAAACTGTTTTTT
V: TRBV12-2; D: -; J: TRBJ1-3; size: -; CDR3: CASRLPPGTGGWTGNTIYF; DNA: TGTGCAAGTCGCCTTCCTCCCGGGACAGGGGGTTGGACTGGAAACACCATATATTTT
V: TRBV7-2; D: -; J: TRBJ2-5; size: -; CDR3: CASSSTGETQYF; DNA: TGTGCCAGCAGCTCTACAGGGGAGACCCAGTACTTC
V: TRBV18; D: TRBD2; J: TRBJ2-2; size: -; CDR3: CASSLAGLTNTGELFF; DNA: TGTGCCAGCTCGCTAGCGGGACTAACGAACACCGGGGAGCTGTTTTTT
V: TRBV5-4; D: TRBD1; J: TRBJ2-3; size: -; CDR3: CASSSTGLDTQYF; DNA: TGTGCCAGCAGCTCGACAGGGTTAGATACGCAGTATTTT
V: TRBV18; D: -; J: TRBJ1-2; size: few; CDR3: CASSLQVDYGYTF; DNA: TGTGCCAGCTCGCTACAGGTTGACTATGGCTACACCTTC
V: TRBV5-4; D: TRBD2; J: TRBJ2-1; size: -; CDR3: CASSQVSREGRSYNEQFF; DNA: TGTGCCAGCAGCCAAGTATCGCGGGAGGGCCGGTCCTACAATGAGCAGTTCTTC
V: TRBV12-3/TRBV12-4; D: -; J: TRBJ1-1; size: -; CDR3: CASSLSPRLAFF; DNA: TGTGCCAGCAGTTTAAGCCCCAGGTTGGCTTTCTTT
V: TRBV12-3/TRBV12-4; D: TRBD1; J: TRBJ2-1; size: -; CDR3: CASSIDRVDEQFF; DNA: TGTGCCAGCAGCATTGACAGGGTGGATGAGCAGTTCTTC
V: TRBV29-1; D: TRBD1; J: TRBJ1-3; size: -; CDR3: CSVRTGSGNTIYF; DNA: TGCAGCGTTCGGACAGGCTCTGGAAACACCATATATTTT
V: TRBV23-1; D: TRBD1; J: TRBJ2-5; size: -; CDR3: CASSQNRDRGKETQYF; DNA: TGCGCCAGCAGTCAAAATAGGGACAGGGGAAAAGAGACCCAGTACTTC
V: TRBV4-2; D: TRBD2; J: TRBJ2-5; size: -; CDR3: CASSQDNGGAGQTQYF; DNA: TGTGCCAGCAGCCAAGATAACGGGGGGGCCGGACAGACCCAGTACTTC
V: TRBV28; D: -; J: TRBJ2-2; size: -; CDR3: CASGPSTGELFF; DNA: TGTGCCAGCGGCCCCAGCACCGGGGAGCTGTTTTTT
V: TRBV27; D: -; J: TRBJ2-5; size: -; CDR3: CASSLSAEQETQYF; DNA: TGTGCCAGCAGTTTATCAGCTGAACAAGAGACCCAGTACTTC
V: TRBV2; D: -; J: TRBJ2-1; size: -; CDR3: CASSTGPYNEQFF; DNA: TGTGCCAGCAGTACCGGTCCCTACAATGAGCAGTTCTTC
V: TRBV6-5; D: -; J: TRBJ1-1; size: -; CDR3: CASRITGNTEAFF; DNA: TGTGCCAGCAGAATTACAGGGAACACTGAAGCTTTCTTT
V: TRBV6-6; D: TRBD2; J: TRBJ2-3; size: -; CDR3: CASSPQAGVTDTQYF; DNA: TGTGCCAGCAGTCCCCAAGCGGGAGTCACAGATACGCAGTATTTT
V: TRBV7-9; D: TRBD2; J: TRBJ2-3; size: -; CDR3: CASSLFRAGDPADTQYF; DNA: TGTGCCAGCAGCTTATTTCGGGCGGGAGACCCCGCAGATACGCAGTATTTT
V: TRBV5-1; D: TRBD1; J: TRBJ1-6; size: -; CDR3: CASRDIQGAYSPLHF; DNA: TGCGCCAGCAGAGATATTCAGGGGGCTTATTCACCCCTCCACTTT
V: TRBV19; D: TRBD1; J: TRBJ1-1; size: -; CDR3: CAGRQGGSTEAFF; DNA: TGTGCCGGCAGACAGGGTGGGAGCACTGAAGCTTTCTTT
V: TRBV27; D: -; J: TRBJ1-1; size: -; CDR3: CASSPRAGEAFF; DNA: TGTGCCAGCAGTCCACGGGCGGGTGAAGCTTTCTTT
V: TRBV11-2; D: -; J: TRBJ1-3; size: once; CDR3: CASSPRTGSGNTIYF; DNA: TGTGCCAGCAGCCCAAGGACGGGATCCGGAAACACCATATATTTT
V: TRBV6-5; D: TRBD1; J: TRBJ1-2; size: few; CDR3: CASSWDRAYGYTF; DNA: TGTGCCAGCAGTTGGGACAGAGCCTATGGCTACACCTTC
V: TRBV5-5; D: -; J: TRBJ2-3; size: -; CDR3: CASSPSWQGRTDTQYF; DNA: TGTGCCAGCAGCCCCTCCTGGCAGGGCCGCACAGATACGCAGTATTTT
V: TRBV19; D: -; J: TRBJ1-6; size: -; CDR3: CASSIGSGSSYNSPLHF; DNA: TGTGCCAGTAGTATTGGTTCTGGGAGCTCCTATAATTCACCCCTCCACTTT
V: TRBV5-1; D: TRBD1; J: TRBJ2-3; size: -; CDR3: CASSLEPGQVTDTQYF; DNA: TGCGCCAGCAGCTTGGAGCCGGGACAGGTGACAGATACGCAGTATTTT
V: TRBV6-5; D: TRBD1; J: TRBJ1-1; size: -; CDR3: CASSPRQGGRTEAFF; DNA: TGTGCCAGCAGTCCCCGACAGGGGGGAAGGACTGAAGCTTTCTTT
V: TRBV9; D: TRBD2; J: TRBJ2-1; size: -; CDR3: CASSVEMGREIDEQFF; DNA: TGTGCCAGCAGCGTAGAGATGGGGCGGGAGATCGATGAGCAGTTCTTC
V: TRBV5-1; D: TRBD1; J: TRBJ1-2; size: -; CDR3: CASSLGVGQVEGYTF; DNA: TGCGCCAGCAGCTTGGGCGTTGGACAGGTGGAGGGCTACACCTTC
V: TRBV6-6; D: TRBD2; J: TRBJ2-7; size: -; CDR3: CASSPGLASMYF; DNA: TGTGCCAGCAGCCCGGGACTAGCCTCCATGTACTTC
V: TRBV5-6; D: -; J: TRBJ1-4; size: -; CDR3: CASSLGYRAAKLFF; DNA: TGTGCCAGCAGCTTGGGGTACAGGGCAGCAAAACTGTTTTTT
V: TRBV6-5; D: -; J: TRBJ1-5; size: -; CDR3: CASSYSNGGDQPQHF; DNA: TGTGCCAGCAGTTACTCGAATGGAGGGGATCAGCCCCAGCATTTT
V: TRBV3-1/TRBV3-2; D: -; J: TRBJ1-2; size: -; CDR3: CASSQVGSGYTF; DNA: TGTGCCAGCAGCCAAGTGGGCTCTGGCTACACCTTC
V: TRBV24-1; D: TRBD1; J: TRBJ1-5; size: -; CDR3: CATSDSGQAHRPQHF; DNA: TGTGCCACCAGTGATTCGGGACAGGCCCATAGGCCCCAGCATTTT
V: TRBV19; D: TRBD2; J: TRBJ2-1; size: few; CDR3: CATRLAGLNEQFF; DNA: TGTGCCACCAGACTAGCGGGACTCAATGAGCAGTTCTTC
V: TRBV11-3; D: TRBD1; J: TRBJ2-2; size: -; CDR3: CASSEQGFPGELFF; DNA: TGTGCCAGCAGCGAACAGGGGTTTCCCGGGGAGCTGTTTTTT